The next 2 T cell receptor beta chains were all read from a single sample in a study of blood T cells in healthy people across ages. It was with a sample-barcoded 5' primer and a J-beta primer mix that a second PCR of roughly 7 to 12 cycles was run. TCRdb re-analysed the 5' RACE reads in MiXCR, keeping a single row per CDR3 protein. The table lists 1.5 million to 2 million distinct CDR3 sequences, about 28% of them singletons. Input material: blood. The receptors originated from a woman aged 25-40 years in good health.

This clonotype was observed a handful of times. The chain carries TRBV9 and TRBJ2-3, with D unclear. V was cut by 3 bases and J by 4 bases, with 9 bases left in between. The CDR3 length is 13 residues. CDR1 is SGDLS and CDR2 is YYNGEE in the germline V gene. In DNA form, the CDR3 reads TGTGCCAGCAGCGCCGACGTCGCAGATACGCAGTATTTT. Translation gives CASSADVADTQYF.

This clonotype showed up just a few times. The chain carries TRBV5-1 and TRBJ1-1; D is possibly TRBD1 (6 bases). CDR1 and CDR2 from the germline V gene are SGHRS and YFSETQ. The V gene lost 10 bases and the J gene lost 3 bases, with 28 bases spanning the gap. The CDR3 is 17 amino acids. The CDR3 loop reads CAGPGVERPRRDTEAFF. CDR3 bases: TGCGCCGGCCCAGGGGTGGAAAGGCCCCGCAGGGACACTGAAGCTTTCTTT.